Listed here are 13 T cell receptor beta chains from one sample, sequenced in a study of identical twins. TCRdb re-derived calls from the 5' RACE reads in MiXCR, one entry per CDR3 protein. The repertoire has about 470,000 distinct CDR3 sequences, approximately 24% of them found once; the top ten carry roughly 2.8%. These data were also filed under a second study, of T cells expressing NK-cell markers.

Material: CD4+ T cells sorted from blood. These receptors originate from a woman between 18 and 29 years old in good health.

The rearrangement joins TRBV20-1 to TRBJ1-2; D not resolved. The length of the CDR3 is 12 residues. Looked up from germline, CDR1 is DFQATT and CDR2 is SNEGSKA (reference sequence). V was clipped by 3 bases and J by 3 bases, with 8 bases between them. The CDR3 region has the DNA TGCAGTGCTAGGAGGGAACACTATGGCTACACCTTC. Its protein is CSARREHYGYTF.

The rearrangement joins TRBV5-1 to TRBJ2-1, with 14 bases matching TRBD2. The length of the CDR3 is 16 residues. J was trimmed by 9 bases and V by 3 bases; bases with no gene match: 8. Germline V lookup: CDR1 SGHRS, CDR2 YFSETQ. CDR3 DNA: TGCGCCAGCAGCTCCTCCGGGACTAGCGGGAGAGTTGAGCAGTTCTTC. Translation gives CASSSSGTSGRVEQFF.

This chain joins TRBV2 and TRBJ1-2; D remains unclear. This CDR3 has 13 residues. The V and J ends lost 3 bases and 1 base respectively, with 6 bases between them. Germline assignment: CDR1 SNHLY and CDR2 FYNNEI. CDR3 sequence reads: CASSDSLNYGYTF. The CDR3 region has the DNA TGTGCCAGCAGTGATAGTCTTAACTATGGCTACACCTTC.

The chain carries TRBV15 and TRBJ2-1; the D gene is possibly TRBD2 (5 bases). The ends were cut back, 1 base at V and 6 bases at J, with 13 bases in the middle. CDR1 is LNHNV and CDR2 is YYDKDF in the germline V gene (reference sequence). The CDR3 sequence is 15 residues long. The chain's CDR3 is CATSRGGPRSNEQFF. CDR3 coding DNA: TGTGCCACCAGCAGAGGAGGGCCCCGGTCCAATGAGCAGTTCTTC.

This clonotype was found a few times. The V and J genes are TRBV6-5 and TRBJ2-1; no clear D gene. The V end was cut by 4 bases, the J end by 0 bases, with 10 bases between. The CDR3 is 15 residues long. Germline CDR1 and CDR2: MNHEY and SVGAGI. CDR3: CASSLTPGSYNEQFF. The CDR3 bases are TGTGCCAGCAGTTTGACTCCTGGCTCCTACAATGAGCAGTTCTTC.

This clonotype has just a few counts. The chain links TRBV5-1 to TRBJ2-3; D is uncertain. Trimming removed 2 bases at V and 0 bases at J, with 7 bases between. This CDR3 spans 14 amino acids. The germline CDR1 and CDR2 sequences are SGHRS and YFSETQ. CDR3 loop: CASSFASSTDTQYF. The CDR3 bases are TGCGCCAGCAGCTTCGCTTCTAGCACAGATACGCAGTATTTT.

This sequence joins TRBV11-3 and TRBJ2-7; TRBD1 aligns across 9 bases. Germline trimming cut 4 bases from V and 2 bases from J; bases unmatched to any gene: 6. Per the germline V gene, CDR1 is SGHNT and CDR2 is YENEEA. The CDR3 covers 15 residues. The CDR3 nucleotides read TGTGCCAGCAGCTGGACAGGGGACTCCCCCTACGAGCAGTACTTC. Translated, it gives CASSWTGDSPYEQYF.

J is TRBJ2-2 and V is TRBV4-3, with a weak D call TRBD1 (6 bases). The germline V and J ends were trimmed by 0 bases and 4 bases, with 15 bases remaining between them. Germline assignment: CDR1 LGHNA and CDR2 YSLEER. CDR3 length equals 17 residues. The CDR3 bases are TGCGCCAGCAGCCAAGAGTTCGGGACACCGGGCACCGGGGAGCTGTTTTTT. Translated: CASSQEFGTPGTGELFF.

This clonotype has more than one count but fewer than ten. The J gene is TRBJ1-1, the V gene TRBV6-1, with unresolved D. CDR1 and CDR2 (germline): MNHNS, SASEGT. V was clipped by 6 bases and J by 1 base, with 15 bases between them. The CDR3 consists of 15 residues. CDR3 sequence: CASSPSRTANTEAFF. The CDR3 coding sequence is TGTGCCAGCAGCCCATCCAGGACGGCGAACACTGAAGCTTTCTTT.

This clonotype was recorded a few times. The gene calls are TRBV20-1 and TRBJ2-5; D remains ambiguous. V shed 7 bases and J shed 5 bases, with 17 bases lying between them. CDR1 and CDR2 from the germline V gene are DFQATT and SNEGSKA (reference sequence). This CDR3 has 13 amino acids. The CDR3 bases are TGCAGTGTGGGTGGGGTAGGGAAGGAGACCCAGTACTTC. Its protein is CSVGGVGKETQYF.

The chain employs TRBV11-2 and TRBJ2-4; D perhaps matches TRBD1 (6 bases). The CDR3 spans 15 residues. Germline V lookup: CDR1 SGHAT, CDR2 FQNNGV. Between the trimmed V and J ends, which lost 7 bases and 4 bases, there was a span of 17 bases. DNA for the CDR3: TGTGCCAGCACCTTGGGGGTGCAGGGGAAAAACATTCAGTACTTC. Amino acids: CASTLGVQGKNIQYF.

This clonotype was detected a few times. The chain recombines TRBV20-1 with TRBJ2-7, with a possible D match to TRBD2 (6 bases). The germline gives CDR1 DFQATT, CDR2 SNEGSKA (reference sequence). CDR3 length equals 14 residues. V was pared by 0 bases and J by 3 bases, with 12 bases between. The CDR3 sequence is CSARDLTSSYEQYF. In DNA, the CDR3 is TGCAGTGCTAGAGATCTCACTAGCAGCTACGAGCAGTACTTC.

This clonotype has more than one count but fewer than ten. The chain employs TRBV2 and TRBJ1-3; unclear D gene. This CDR3 is 12 amino acids long. Germline-derived CDR1 and CDR2 are SNHLY and FYNNEI. V was clipped by 6 bases and J by 8 bases, with 11 bases between them. The CDR3 loop is CASRPESDTIYF. Here the CDR3 DNA reads TGTGCCAGCAGGCCTGAATCGGACACCATATATTTT.